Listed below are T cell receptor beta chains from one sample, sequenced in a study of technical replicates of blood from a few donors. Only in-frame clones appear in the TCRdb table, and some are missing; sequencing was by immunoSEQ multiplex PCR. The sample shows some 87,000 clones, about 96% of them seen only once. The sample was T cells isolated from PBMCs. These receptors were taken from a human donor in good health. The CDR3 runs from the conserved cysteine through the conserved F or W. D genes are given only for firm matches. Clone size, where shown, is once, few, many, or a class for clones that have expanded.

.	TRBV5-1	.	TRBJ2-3	CASSLALSGSTDTQYF	TGCGCCAGCAGCTTGGCCCTAAGCGGGAGCACAGATACGCAGTATTTT
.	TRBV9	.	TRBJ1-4	CASSAVLPGQPHEKLFF	TGTGCCAGCAGCGCCGTGTTACCGGGACAACCCCATGAAAAACTGTTTTTT
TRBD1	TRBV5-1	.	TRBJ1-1	CASSWTGTVNTEAFF	TGCGCCAGCAGCTGGACCGGGACAGTGAACACTGAAGCTTTCTTT
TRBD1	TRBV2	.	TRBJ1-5	CASKGTPWGQYNQPQHF	TGTGCCAGCAAGGGGACCCCATGGGGACAGTATAATCAGCCCCAGCATTTT
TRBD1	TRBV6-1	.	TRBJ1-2	CASSGTAGQGNYGYTF	TGTGCCAGCAGTGGAACGGCGGGACAGGGGAACTATGGCTACACCTTC
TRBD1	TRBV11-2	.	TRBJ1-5	CASSEGGTGQPQHF	TGTGCCAGCAGCGAAGGGGGGACAGGGCAGCCCCAGCATTTT
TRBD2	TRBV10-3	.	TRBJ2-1	CAISPGAGGNEQFF	TGTGCCATCAGTCCCGGAGCGGGAGGTAATGAGCAGTTCTTC
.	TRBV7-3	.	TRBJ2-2	CASSQGGRLTGELFF	TGTGCCAGCAGTCAGGGGGGACGGCTAACCGGGGAGCTGTTTTTT
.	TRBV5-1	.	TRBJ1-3	CASSDAGIAGNTIYF	TGCGCCAGCAGCGACGCAGGGATCGCTGGAAACACCATATATTTT
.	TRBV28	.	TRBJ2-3	CASSRQGGTDTQYF	TGTGCCAGCAGTAGGCAGGGTGGGACAGATACGCAGTATTTT
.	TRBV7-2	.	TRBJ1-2	CASSSLMEDGYTF	TGTGCCAGCAGCTCCCTTATGGAGGATGGCTACACCTTC
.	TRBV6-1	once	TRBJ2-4	CASSVGRDGPQNIQYF	TGTGCCAGCAGTGTGGGGCGGGACGGGCCACAAAACATTCAGTACTTC
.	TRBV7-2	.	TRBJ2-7	CASRLLDGSYEQYF	TGTGCCAGCCGACTATTGGACGGATCCTACGAGCAGTACTTC
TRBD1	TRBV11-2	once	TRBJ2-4	CASSSGTGGTKNIQYF	TGTGCCAGCAGCTCCGGGACAGGGGGCACCAAAAACATTCAGTACTTC
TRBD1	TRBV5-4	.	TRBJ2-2	CASSRAGQGASGELFF	TGTGCCAGCAGCCGGGCGGGACAGGGGGCGTCCGGGGAGCTGTTTTTT
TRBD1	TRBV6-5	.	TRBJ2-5	CASSYGTGVETQYF	TGTGCCAGCAGTTACGGAACAGGGGTAGAGACCCAGTACTTC
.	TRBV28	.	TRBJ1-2	CASSVQGLYGYTF	TGTGCCAGCAGTGTTCAGGGGCTTTATGGCTACACCTTC
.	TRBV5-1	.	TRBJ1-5	CASSLLGIRDKFNQPQHF	TGCGCCAGCAGCTTGTTGGGAATCAGGGACAAGTTCAATCAGCCCCAGCATTTT
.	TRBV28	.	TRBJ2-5	CASSFSLVKETQYF	TGTGCCAGCAGTTTCAGTCTAGTTAAGGAGACCCAGTACTTC
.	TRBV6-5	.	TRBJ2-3	CASSYGIGSQPDTQYF	TGTGCCAGCAGTTACGGAATCGGGAGTCAGCCAGATACGCAGTATTTT
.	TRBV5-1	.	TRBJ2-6	CASSFNSGANVLTF	TGCGCCAGCAGCTTCAACTCTGGGGCCAACGTCCTGACTTTC
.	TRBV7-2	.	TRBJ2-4	CASSLYLAKNIQYF	TGTGCCAGCAGCCTCTATCTAGCCAAAAACATTCAGTACTTC
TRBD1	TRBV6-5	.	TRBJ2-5	CASSYANTGGKETQYF	TGTGCCAGCAGTTACGCTAACACAGGGGGTAAAGAGACCCAGTACTTC
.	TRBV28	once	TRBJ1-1	CASTFRGNTEAFF	TGTGCCAGCACCTTCAGGGGGAACACTGAAGCTTTCTTT
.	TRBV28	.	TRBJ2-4	CASGTFSKNIQYF	TGTGCCAGCGGGACATTTTCAAAAAACATTCAGTACTTC
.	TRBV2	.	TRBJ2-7	CASSEIEEGAHEQYF	TGTGCCAGCAGTGAAATAGAGGAGGGGGCCCACGAGCAGTACTTC
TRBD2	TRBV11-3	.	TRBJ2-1	CASSFYRPTGTSIGHEQFF	TGTGCCAGCAGCTTCTACAGACCAACCGGGACTAGCATAGGGCATGAGCAGTTCTTC
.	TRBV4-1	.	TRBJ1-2	CASSQLKSANYGYTF	TGCGCCAGCAGCCAACTAAAATCGGCTAACTATGGCTACACCTTC
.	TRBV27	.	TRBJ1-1	CASSLSLNTEAFF	TGTGCCAGCAGTTTATCCTTGAACACTGAAGCTTTCTTT
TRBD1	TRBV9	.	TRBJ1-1	CASSALTGDTEAFF	TGTGCCAGCAGCGCACTAACAGGGGACACTGAAGCTTTCTTT
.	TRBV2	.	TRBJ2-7	CASSTELYYEQYF	TGTGCCAGCAGTACAGAACTCTACTACGAGCAGTACTTC
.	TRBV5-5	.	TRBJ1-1	CASSLGLGSTEAFF	TGTGCCAGCAGCTTGGGGCTGGGGAGCACTGAAGCTTTCTTT
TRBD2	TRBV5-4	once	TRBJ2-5	CASSRQASGRETQYF	TGTGCCAGCAGCCGCCAAGCTAGCGGGAGGGAGACCCAGTACTTC
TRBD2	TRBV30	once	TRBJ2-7	CAWSGRLAGQPISLGYF	TGTGCCTGGAGTGGGAGACTAGCGGGACAACCCATCTCCTTGGGGTACTTC
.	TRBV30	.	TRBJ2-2	CAWSAIGLGNTGELFF	TGTGCCTGGAGTGCGATCGGACTGGGGAACACCGGGGAGCTGTTTTTT
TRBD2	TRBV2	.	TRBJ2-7	CASSWGLAGGSYEQYF	TGTGCCAGCTCCTGGGGACTAGCGGGCGGATCCTACGAGCAGTACTTC
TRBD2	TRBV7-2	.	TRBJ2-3	CASSLMASGSTDTQYF	TGTGCCAGCAGCTTAATGGCTAGCGGGAGTACAGATACGCAGTATTTT
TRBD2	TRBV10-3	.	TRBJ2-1	CAISEGLAVYNEQFF	TGTGCCATCAGTGAGGGACTAGCGGTCTACAATGAGCAGTTCTTC
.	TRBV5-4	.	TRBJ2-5	CASSWRGQETQYF	TGTGCCAGCAGCTGGCGGGGCCAAGAGACCCAGTACTTC
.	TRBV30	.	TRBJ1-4	CAWSAGQTSTNEKLFF	TGTGCCTGGAGTGCTGGACAGACTTCAACTAATGAAAAACTGTTTTTT
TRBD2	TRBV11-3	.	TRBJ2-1	CASSVTSGYNEQFF	TGTGCCAGCAGCGTAACTAGCGGTTACAATGAGCAGTTCTTC
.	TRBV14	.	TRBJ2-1	CASSQVSSYNEQFF	TGTGCCAGCAGCCAGGTCAGCTCCTACAATGAGCAGTTCTTC
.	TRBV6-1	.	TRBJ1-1	CASRGWNTEAFF	TGTGCCAGCCGAGGATGGAACACTGAAGCTTTCTTT
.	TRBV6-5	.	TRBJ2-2	CASSSRTGELFF	TGTGCCAGCAGTTCGCGAACCGGGGAGCTGTTTTTT
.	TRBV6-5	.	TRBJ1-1	CASTSRRNTEAFF	TGTGCCAGCACCTCCCGGAGAAACACTGAAGCTTTCTTT
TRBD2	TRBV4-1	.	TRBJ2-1	CASSLAGPQYNEQFF	TGCGCCAGCAGCCTAGCGGGACCCCAATACAATGAGCAGTTCTTC
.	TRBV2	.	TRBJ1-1	CASSSYTEAFF	TGTGCCAGCAGTTCGTACACTGAAGCTTTCTTT
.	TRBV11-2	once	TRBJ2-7	CASSLGQVYEQYF	TGTGCCAGCAGCTTAGGCCAGGTCTACGAGCAGTACTTC
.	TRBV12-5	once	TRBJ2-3	CASGLAFTAPAGTDTQYF	TGTGCTAGTGGTTTAGCCTTTACAGCCCCTGCGGGTACAGATACGCAGTATTTT
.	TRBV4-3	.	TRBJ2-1	CASNDRDSREQFF	TGCGCCAGCAACGACCGGGACTCCCGGGAGCAGTTCTTC
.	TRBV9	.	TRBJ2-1	CASAAVANEQFF	TGTGCCAGCGCGGCGGTGGCGAATGAGCAGTTCTTC
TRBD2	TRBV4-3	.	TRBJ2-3	CASSVRGVGTDTQYF	TGCGCCAGCAGCGTCCGGGGGGTAGGCACAGATACGCAGTATTTT
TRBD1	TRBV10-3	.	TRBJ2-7	CAISESGRQGSYEQYF	TGTGCCATCAGTGAGTCTGGGCGACAGGGGAGCTACGAGCAGTACTTC
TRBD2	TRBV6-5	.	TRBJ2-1	CASSYSPGGAYNEQFF	TGTGCCAGCAGTTACTCCCCGGGAGGTGCCTACAATGAGCAGTTCTTC
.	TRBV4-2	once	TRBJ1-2	CASSQVKAGRHGYTF	TGTGCCAGCAGCCAAGTTAAGGCAGGGAGGCATGGCTACACCTTC
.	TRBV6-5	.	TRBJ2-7	CASSRGTPYEQYF	TGTGCCAGCAGCAGAGGGACTCCCTACGAGCAGTACTTC
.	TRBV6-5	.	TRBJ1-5	CARHVRHPQHF	TGTGCCAGACACGTTCGACACCCCCAGCATTTT
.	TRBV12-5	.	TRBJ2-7	CASGLSQKQGLWYEQYF	TGTGCTAGTGGTTTGAGCCAGAAACAGGGCCTTTGGTACGAGCAGTACTTC
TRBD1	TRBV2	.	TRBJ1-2	CASIGQAHTNYGYTF	TGTGCCAGCATCGGACAGGCCCACACTAACTATGGCTACACCTTC
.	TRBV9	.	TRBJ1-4	CASSVGSEKLFF	TGTGCCAGCAGCGTAGGTAGCGAAAAACTGTTTTTT